Included here is one T cell receptor (beta chain) sequence, with context. Its antigen remains unidentified. Trimming at V came to 4 bases and at J to 4 bases, leaving 6 bases not matched to a gene. The germline V gene encodes CDR1 DFQATT and CDR2 SNEGSKA (reference sequence). The CDR3 has 14 residues. The study based diagnoses on clinical symptoms, serum thyroxine and TRAb, thyroid ultrasound and orbital computed tomography. PBMCs were derived from 10 ml fresh peripheral blood. The investigators amplified TCR beta CDR3 regions from RNA transcripts. When the TCR CDR3 underwent first-round RT-PCR, the HTBI primer set was used. Each CDR3 protein is one row after TCRdb ran MiXCR on the multiplex PCR reads. The repertoire includes 300,000 to 350,000 distinct CDR3 sequences, roughly a fifth of them detected once, and 50% sits in the top ten. This record comes from a study of T cells in Graves' hyperthyroidism and ophthalmopathy. Across the study: Staff took peripheral blood when the initial diagnosis was made, before any treatment began.

The study's findings and limits: Among thyroid clonotypes expanded above 0.001, most also appeared in blood.

The clonotype comes from a woman aged 50 to 60 with Graves' hyperthyroidism. The genes are TRBV20-1 and TRBJ2-3; 9 nucleotides align to TRBD2. Sequenced sample: blood. The CDR3 loop is CSATASGVADTQYF. CDR3 coding DNA: TGCAGTGCTACCGCTAGCGGGGTGGCAGATACGCAGTATTTT.